This T cell receptor beta chain derives from a study of regulatory T cells in long-lasting Graves disease. This clonotype was detected ten times or more. Its ends do not fully match the called genes, so a read error is possible. For TCR beta, libraries came from iRepertoire HTBI primers and Arm-PCR of CDR3 regions. MiXCR, run by TCRdb on the multiplex PCR reads, gives a single entry per CDR3 protein. The table lists roughly 350,000 distinct CDR3 sequences, about 17% of them singletons, with 20% in the top ten. CDR1 is SGHRS, CDR2 YFSETQ, per germline. This CDR3 is 14 amino acids long. This sample's time point: newly diagnosed GD, antithyroid drugs for less than 3 months. Researchers made the TCR library from RNA that was extracted from PBMCs. In addition, the sample was reused for a study of T cells in Graves' hyperthyroidism and ophthalmopathy.

Material: peripheral blood mononuclear cells (PBMCs), obtained at new diagnosis, from a patient treated with antithyroid drugs. The sequence was obtained from a woman aged 18-30 years with Graves disease. V usage is TRBV5-1 and J usage is TRBJ2-2, with D perhaps matching TRBD2 (6 bases). This chain's CDR3 is CASSFSGNTGELFF. CDR3 coding DNA: TGTGCCAGCAGTTTTAGCGGGAACACCGGGGAGCTGTTTTTT.